Listed below are T cell receptor beta chains from one sample, sequenced in a study of a mutant IDH1 vaccine in newly diagnosed glioma. Repertoires were generated with immunoSEQ multiplex PCR, while TCRdb's copy carries only in-frame clones and drops some. The table has about 30,000 clones, roughly 80% seen once. Their cognate antigens are unknown. The material was PBMCs, obtained from a glioma patient whose treatment included an IDH1 peptide vaccine. Receptors originate from a woman aged 18-30 years with glioma. Each CDR3 is given with its conserved first and last residue. A D gene is named only where the DNA matches it firmly. The listing skips clone size in some rows; elsewhere it reads once, few, many or a size class.

CDR3nt: TGTGCCAGCAGCTTAGGCCTTGATGAGGGCAATCAGCCCCAGCATTTT
CDR3aa: CASSLGLDEGNQPQHF
d_gene: .
j_gene: TRBJ1-5
abundance: .
v_gene: TRBV7-9

CDR3nt: TGTGCCAGCAGTGAAGGGACAGGGGCTGGAAACACCATATATTTT
CDR3aa: CASSEGTGAGNTIYF
d_gene: TRBD1
j_gene: TRBJ1-3
abundance: .
v_gene: TRBV6-4

CDR3nt: TGTGCCAGCAGTGAATATACGGGGAACACTGAAGCTTTCTTT
CDR3aa: CASSEYTGNTEAFF
d_gene: .
j_gene: TRBJ1-1
abundance: .
v_gene: TRBV25-1

CDR3nt: TGTGCCAGCAGCCCCGGCTGGTCCGGCACAGATACGCAGTATTTT
CDR3aa: CASSPGWSGTDTQYF
d_gene: .
j_gene: TRBJ2-3
abundance: once
v_gene: TRBV7-2

CDR3nt: TGTGCCATCAGTGAGGCCAGAGGGGGCGGGGAGCTGTTTTTT
CDR3aa: CAISEARGGGELFF
d_gene: .
j_gene: TRBJ2-2
abundance: few
v_gene: TRBV10-3

CDR3nt: TGTGCCTGGAGTGTAGTCGGGGACTACAATGAGCAGTTCTTC
CDR3aa: CAWSVVGDYNEQFF
d_gene: .
j_gene: TRBJ2-1
abundance: .
v_gene: TRBV30

CDR3nt: TGTGCCAGCATGAACGGAATGGCCGGGGAGCTGTTTTTT
CDR3aa: CASMNGMAGELFF
d_gene: .
j_gene: TRBJ2-2
abundance: .
v_gene: TRBV7-2

CDR3nt: TGTGCCAGCAGTGTGGAGTTAGGGTTTGAGCAGTTCTTC
CDR3aa: CASSVELGFEQFF
d_gene: .
j_gene: TRBJ2-1
abundance: .
v_gene: TRBV6-4

CDR3nt: TGTGCCAGCAGTGAACCAGGCGAAGTAGCCAAAAACATTCAGTACTTC
CDR3aa: CASSEPGEVAKNIQYF
d_gene: .
j_gene: TRBJ2-4
abundance: .
v_gene: TRBV6-1

CDR3nt: TGCGCCAGCAGCGAAGGGTCCCAGAGGATCTTC
CDR3aa: CASSEGSQRIF
d_gene: .
j_gene: TRBJ2-1
abundance: .
v_gene: TRBV4-3

CDR3nt: TGTGCCAGCTCACCGATGGGACAGGGGGCCTTGGCGTCTGGAAACACCATATATTTT
CDR3aa: CASSPMGQGALASGNTIYF
d_gene: TRBD1
j_gene: TRBJ1-3
abundance: once
v_gene: TRBV18

CDR3nt: TGTGCCAGCAGCTTAGGGACTAGCGACAACTACGAGCAGTACTTC
CDR3aa: CASSLGTSDNYEQYF
d_gene: TRBD2
j_gene: TRBJ2-7
abundance: .
v_gene: TRBV7-6

CDR3nt: TGTGCCAGTAGTATAGGCAGCGCGGGTGCGCAGTATTTT
CDR3aa: CASSIGSAGAQYF
d_gene: .
j_gene: TRBJ2-3
abundance: .
v_gene: TRBV19

CDR3nt: TGTGCCATCAGTGGCGGGACAACGGCTTTCTTT
CDR3aa: CAISGGTTAFF
d_gene: .
j_gene: TRBJ1-1
abundance: .
v_gene: TRBV10-3

CDR3nt: TGTGCCAGCAGTGATTCCTACGAGCAGTACTTC
CDR3aa: CASSDSYEQYF
d_gene: .
j_gene: TRBJ2-7
abundance: .
v_gene: TRBV25-1

CDR3nt: TGCAGCGTTGAAAGTGAGACCCAGTACTTC
CDR3aa: CSVESETQYF
d_gene: .
j_gene: TRBJ2-5
abundance: .
v_gene: TRBV29-1

CDR3nt: TGTGCCAGCAATCGGCTCACTAGTCGAACAGAGACCCAGTACTTC
CDR3aa: CASNRLTSRTETQYF
d_gene: .
j_gene: TRBJ2-5
abundance: once
v_gene: TRBV2

CDR3nt: TGTGCCAGCAGCTTACGTATTGAGGGGGCGCGCAACTATGGCTACACCTTC
CDR3aa: CASSLRIEGARNYGYTF
d_gene: TRBD1
j_gene: TRBJ1-2
abundance: .
v_gene: TRBV7-3

CDR3nt: TGCAGCGTTGACGGGGGCTACACCTTC
CDR3aa: CSVDGGYTF
d_gene: .
j_gene: TRBJ1-2
abundance: .
v_gene: TRBV29-1

CDR3nt: TGTGCCAGCAGCTTGGCCGGACCTAGCACAGATACGCAGTATTTT
CDR3aa: CASSLAGPSTDTQYF
d_gene: .
j_gene: TRBJ2-3
abundance: .
v_gene: TRBV5-5

CDR3nt: TGTGCCAGCAGCTTGGTCAGGGGGAGGACCGGGGAGCTGTTTTTT
CDR3aa: CASSLVRGRTGELFF
d_gene: .
j_gene: TRBJ2-2
abundance: .
v_gene: TRBV5-4

CDR3nt: TGCGCCAGCAGCCAAGATTTCATTGGAGGTGGCTACACCTTC
CDR3aa: CASSQDFIGGGYTF
d_gene: .
j_gene: TRBJ1-2
abundance: .
v_gene: TRBV4-3

CDR3nt: TGTGCCAGTAGTATGAGGACAGGGAAGGGCTACACCTTC
CDR3aa: CASSMRTGKGYTF
d_gene: TRBD1
j_gene: TRBJ1-2
abundance: .
v_gene: TRBV19

CDR3nt: TGTGCCAGCAGCTCAGTAAGCGGGGGTACTAGCACAGATACGCAGTATTTT
CDR3aa: CASSSVSGGTSTDTQYF
d_gene: TRBD2
j_gene: TRBJ2-3
abundance: .
v_gene: TRBV9

CDR3nt: TGTGCCAGCTCACCCCTCGACAGGAGTAATTCACCCCTCCACTTT
CDR3aa: CASSPLDRSNSPLHF
d_gene: .
j_gene: TRBJ1-6
abundance: once
v_gene: TRBV18

CDR3nt: TGTGCCAGCAGCTTTGGACAGAACTCTGGAAACACCATATATTTT
CDR3aa: CASSFGQNSGNTIYF
d_gene: .
j_gene: TRBJ1-3
abundance: .
v_gene: TRBV13

CDR3nt: TGTGCCAGCAGCATGACAGCGAACACTGAAGCTTTCTTT
CDR3aa: CASSMTANTEAFF
d_gene: .
j_gene: TRBJ1-1
abundance: few
v_gene: TRBV5-6

CDR3nt: TGTGCCAGCAGTTTTACTAGCGGGGGTGTGGACGAGCAGTACTTC
CDR3aa: CASSFTSGGVDEQYF
d_gene: TRBD2
j_gene: TRBJ2-7
abundance: few
v_gene: TRBV6-5

CDR3nt: TGTGCCAGCAGCTCCCAATGGGCGGCCCCATATGGCTACACCTTC
CDR3aa: CASSSQWAAPYGYTF
d_gene: .
j_gene: TRBJ1-2
abundance: .
v_gene: TRBV9

CDR3nt: TGTGCCAGCAGTCTAGGGGGACTAGCGGGAGATACGCAGTATTTT
CDR3aa: CASSLGGLAGDTQYF
d_gene: TRBD2
j_gene: TRBJ2-3
abundance: .
v_gene: TRBV2

CDR3nt: TGTGCCAGCAGTGAAGGCCGAAGGGAAAAACTGTTTTTT
CDR3aa: CASSEGRREKLFF
d_gene: .
j_gene: TRBJ1-4
abundance: .
v_gene: TRBV6-1

CDR3nt: TGTGCCACCAGCAGAGTCCCTTCGACAGGGTCGAGGAACACTGAAGCTTTCTTT
CDR3aa: CATSRVPSTGSRNTEAFF
d_gene: TRBD1
j_gene: TRBJ1-1
abundance: .
v_gene: TRBV15

CDR3nt: TGTGCCAGCAGTTACAGCAACTATGGCTACACCTTC
CDR3aa: CASSYSNYGYTF
d_gene: .
j_gene: TRBJ1-2
abundance: .
v_gene: TRBV6-5

CDR3nt: TGCGCCAGCAGCCAATACACCGGCAATCAGCCCCAGCATTTT
CDR3aa: CASSQYTGNQPQHF
d_gene: .
j_gene: TRBJ1-5
abundance: .
v_gene: TRBV4-1

CDR3nt: TGTGCCTGGGACCGGGGGGGACAGCCCCAGCATTTT
CDR3aa: CAWDRGGQPQHF
d_gene: .
j_gene: TRBJ1-5
abundance: .
v_gene: TRBV30

CDR3nt: TGCGCCAGCAGATATGACGGACTGAACACTGAAGCTTTCTTT
CDR3aa: CASRYDGLNTEAFF
d_gene: .
j_gene: TRBJ1-1
abundance: few
v_gene: TRBV5-1

CDR3nt: TGTGCCAGCAGCGTCGCGGGACAGGGGAAGGAGCCGAACACTGAAGCTTTCTTT
CDR3aa: CASSVAGQGKEPNTEAFF
d_gene: TRBD1
j_gene: TRBJ1-1
abundance: .
v_gene: TRBV9

CDR3nt: TGTGCCAGCAGCTCCCAGGGGTACGAGCAGTACTTC
CDR3aa: CASSSQGYEQYF
d_gene: .
j_gene: TRBJ2-7
abundance: .
v_gene: TRBV5-5

CDR3nt: TGCGCCAGCAGCTTGGTCGTGGAGGGGACCTACGAGCAGTACTTC
CDR3aa: CASSLVVEGTYEQYF
d_gene: .
j_gene: TRBJ2-7
abundance: .
v_gene: TRBV5-1

CDR3nt: TGTGCCAGCAGTGTAGACAGGGGCTATAATTCACCCCTCCACTTT
CDR3aa: CASSVDRGYNSPLHF
d_gene: TRBD1
j_gene: TRBJ1-6
abundance: .
v_gene: TRBV25-1

CDR3nt: TGTGCCTGGAGTGTCACATGGAACACTGAAGCTTTCTTT
CDR3aa: CAWSVTWNTEAFF
d_gene: .
j_gene: TRBJ1-1
abundance: .
v_gene: TRBV30

CDR3nt: TGTGCCAGCAGCTTAGCGCGTCGGGGTAGCGGGGACGAGCAGTACTTC
CDR3aa: CASSLARRGSGDEQYF
d_gene: TRBD2
j_gene: TRBJ2-7
abundance: .
v_gene: TRBV7-2

CDR3nt: TGTGCCAGTAGTATTCGAGCGGGAGGTGAAGATACGCAGTATTTT
CDR3aa: CASSIRAGGEDTQYF
d_gene: TRBD2
j_gene: TRBJ2-3
abundance: .
v_gene: TRBV19